This record concerns one TCR beta chain sequence. This sample stems from a study of blood T cell repertoires in COVID-19. On the study more broadly: Collection of acute and convalescent COVID-19 samples took place in the United States, Italy and Spain. T cells, B-cell-depleted T cells, or PBMCs supplied cDNA or gDNA.

Original methodology: By means of reference gene primer amplification, nucleated cell counts were estimated. Profiled with immunoSEQ multiplex PCR; TCRdb holds only in-frame clones, not every one. For V, J and clone size, that table is used; D and trimming come from the DNA. The repertoire includes 60,000 to 95,000 clones, about 92% of them detected once, and about 17% sits in the top ten. Germline values: CDR1 SEHNR, CDR2 FQNEAQ (reference sequence). CDR3 length: 15 residues. Trimming pared 4 bases from V and 6 bases from J, leaving 18 bases between. The sequenced sample was peripheral blood. This chain connects TRBV7-9 to TRBJ1-2; D unclear. The sequence was collected from a woman older than 75 with active or convalescent COVID-19. Here the CDR3 reads CASSSRPMREHGYTF. The CDR3, as DNA: TGTGCCAGCAGCTCGCGCCCCATGCGGGAACATGGCTACACCTTC.